Only a few counts were recorded for the clone carrying this T cell receptor beta chain. As yet, its antigen is unknown. The CDR3 sequence is 15 residues long. CDR1 and CDR2 (germline): LGHNA, YSLEER. The V gene end was trimmed by 3 bases and the J gene end by 2 bases; junction bases not matched to a gene: 4. The authors produced TCR alpha and TCR beta cDNA libraries with sample barcodes and UMIs by 5'RACE using constant-segment primers. Using its own MiXCR run on the 5' RACE reads, TCRdb lists one record per CDR3 protein. The repertoire holds 300,000 to 350,000 distinct CDR3 sequences, with around 15% as singletons. This specimen belongs to a study of T-cell memory formation after mild COVID-19. Looking at the study overall: Across donors, TCR clusters were largely donor specific. Study conclusions and caveats: From day 15 to 85, contracting clones were balanced between CD4 and CD8, whereas later expanders leaned toward CD4+. Proof of SARS-CoV-2 specificity was absent for the second-wave clones that crested on day 37.

The V call is TRBV4-3, the J call TRBJ2-7; TRBD1 matches at 10 bases. The source of this sequence is a man aged 18 to 35 who had mild COVID-19 (a few samples of this study predate the infection). Cell type and time point are not known. Sequenced: PBMCs or a T cell subset sorted from them (not recorded which). Written as DNA, the CDR3 is TGCGCCAGCAGCCAGTGGACAGGGGGTACCTACGAGCAGTACTTC. It specifies CASSQWTGGTYEQYF.